The clone carrying this T cell receptor beta chain has a handful of counts. Its matching antigen is unknown. CDR1 is WSHSY and CDR2 is SAAADI in the germline V gene. Trimming removed 10 bases from V and 1 base from J; junction bases left unmatched: 8. This CDR3 contains 15 residues. The data derive from a study of cytomegalovirus exposure and HLA in healthy donors. Study information: Out of approximately 170 million T cells, an earlier analysis found 117 million unique TCR beta sequences in total. Study observations and caveats: V- and J-gene trimming of TCR beta was linked (in a later analysis) to a missense DCLRE1C variant.

The study ran its PCR with 60 Vbeta and 13 Jbeta primers. Profiled with immunoSEQ multiplex PCR; TCRdb holds only in-frame clones, not every one. This sample has some 110,000 clones; around a tenth occur once, and the top ten carry less than 4%. The source of this sequence is a man in his thirties or forties in good health and CMV-seronegative. The V and J genes are TRBV10-2 and TRBJ2-1, with 9 bases identical to TRBD1. The sample comprised PBMCs. Written as DNA, the CDR3 is TGCGCCATCCAAGTGACAGGGGGATCCTACAATGAGCAGTTCTTC. Translated, it gives CAIQVTGGSYNEQFF.